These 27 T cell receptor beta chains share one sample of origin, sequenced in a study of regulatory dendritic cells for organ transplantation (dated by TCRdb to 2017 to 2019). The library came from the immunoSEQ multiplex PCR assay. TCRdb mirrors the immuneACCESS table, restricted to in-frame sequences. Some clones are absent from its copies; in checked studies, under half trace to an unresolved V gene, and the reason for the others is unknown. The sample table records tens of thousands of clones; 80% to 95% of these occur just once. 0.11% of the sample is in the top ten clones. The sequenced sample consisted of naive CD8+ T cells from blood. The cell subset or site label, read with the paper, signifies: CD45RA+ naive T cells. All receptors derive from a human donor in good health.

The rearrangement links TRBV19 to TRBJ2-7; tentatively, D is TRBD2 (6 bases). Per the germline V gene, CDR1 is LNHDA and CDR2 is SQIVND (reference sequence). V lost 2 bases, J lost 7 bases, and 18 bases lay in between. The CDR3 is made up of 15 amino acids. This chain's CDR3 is CASSIPGTTRGEQYF. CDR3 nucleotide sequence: TGTGCCAGTAGTATACCCGGGACCACCCGGGGGGAGCAGTACTTC.

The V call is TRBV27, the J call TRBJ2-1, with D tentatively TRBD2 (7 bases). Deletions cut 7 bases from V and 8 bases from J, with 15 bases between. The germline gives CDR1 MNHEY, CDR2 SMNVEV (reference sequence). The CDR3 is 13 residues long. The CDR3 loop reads CASIGGAKDEQFF. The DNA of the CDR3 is TGTGCCAGCATAGGGGGGGCAAAAGATGAGCAGTTCTTC.

CDR3 in amino acids: CASSQDPMTWETQYF. Here the CDR3 DNA reads TGCGCCAGCAGCCAAGATCCCATGACGTGGGAGACCCAGTACTTC. The chain couples TRBV4-1 to TRBJ2-5; no definite D call. This CDR3 is 15 amino acids long. V was pared by 0 bases and J by 5 bases, with 13 bases between. Germline loops: CDR1 MGHRA, CDR2 YSYEKL.

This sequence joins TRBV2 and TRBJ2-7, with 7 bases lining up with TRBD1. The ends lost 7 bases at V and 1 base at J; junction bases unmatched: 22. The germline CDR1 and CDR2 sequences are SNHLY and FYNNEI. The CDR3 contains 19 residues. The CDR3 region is CASIFLSEGAVLVSYEQYF. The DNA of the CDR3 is TGTGCCAGCATATTCCTCTCTGAGGGGGCCGTGCTAGTTTCCTACGAGCAGTACTTC.

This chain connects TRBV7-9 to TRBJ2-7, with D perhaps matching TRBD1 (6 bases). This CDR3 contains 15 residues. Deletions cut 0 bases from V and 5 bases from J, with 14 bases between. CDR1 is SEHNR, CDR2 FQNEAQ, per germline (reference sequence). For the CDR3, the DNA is TGTGCCAGCAGCTTAGCACAGGGTATTAGGGACGAGCAGTACTTC. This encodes CASSLAQGIRDEQYF.

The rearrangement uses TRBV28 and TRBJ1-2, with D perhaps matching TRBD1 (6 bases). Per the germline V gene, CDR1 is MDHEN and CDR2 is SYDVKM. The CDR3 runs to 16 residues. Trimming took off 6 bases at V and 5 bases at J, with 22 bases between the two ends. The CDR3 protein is CASSRPDASGAYGYTF. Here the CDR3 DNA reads TGTGCCAGCAGCCGTCCCGACGCTTCGGGGGCTTATGGCTACACCTTC.

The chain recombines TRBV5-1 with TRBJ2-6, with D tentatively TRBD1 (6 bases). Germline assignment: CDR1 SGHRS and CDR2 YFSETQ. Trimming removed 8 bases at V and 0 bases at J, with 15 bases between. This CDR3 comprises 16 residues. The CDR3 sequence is CASTLTGYSGANVLTF. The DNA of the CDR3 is TGCGCCAGTACTTTAACAGGGTACTCTGGGGCCAACGTCCTGACTTTC.

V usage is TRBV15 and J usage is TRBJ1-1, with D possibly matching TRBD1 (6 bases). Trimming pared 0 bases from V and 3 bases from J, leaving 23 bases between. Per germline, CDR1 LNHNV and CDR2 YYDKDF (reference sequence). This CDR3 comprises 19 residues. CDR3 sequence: CATSRDEWGAQTRDTEAFF. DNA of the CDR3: TGTGCCACCAGCAGAGATGAATGGGGGGCGCAGACCCGGGACACTGAAGCTTTCTTT.

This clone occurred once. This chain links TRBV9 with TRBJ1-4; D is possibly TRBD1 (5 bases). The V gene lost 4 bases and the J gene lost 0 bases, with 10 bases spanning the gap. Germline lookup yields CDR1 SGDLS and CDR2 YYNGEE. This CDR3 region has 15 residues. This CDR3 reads CASSSGGSTNEKLFF. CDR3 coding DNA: TGTGCCAGCAGCTCCGGGGGGTCAACTAATGAAAAACTGTTTTTT.

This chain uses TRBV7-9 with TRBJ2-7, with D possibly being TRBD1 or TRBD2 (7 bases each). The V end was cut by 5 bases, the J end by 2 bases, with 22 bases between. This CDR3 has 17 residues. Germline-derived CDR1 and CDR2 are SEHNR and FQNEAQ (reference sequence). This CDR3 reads CASSPSGGTEAAYEQYF. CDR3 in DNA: TGTGCCAGCAGCCCATCCGGGGGGACAGAAGCAGCCTACGAGCAGTACTTC.

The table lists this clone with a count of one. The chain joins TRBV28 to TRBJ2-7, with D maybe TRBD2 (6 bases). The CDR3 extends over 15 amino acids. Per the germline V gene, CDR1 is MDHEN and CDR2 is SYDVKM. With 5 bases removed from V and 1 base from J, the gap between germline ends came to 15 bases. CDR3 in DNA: TGTGCCAGCAGTCTAGGCGGGACGGATTCCTACGAGCAGTACTTC. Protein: CASSLGGTDSYEQYF.

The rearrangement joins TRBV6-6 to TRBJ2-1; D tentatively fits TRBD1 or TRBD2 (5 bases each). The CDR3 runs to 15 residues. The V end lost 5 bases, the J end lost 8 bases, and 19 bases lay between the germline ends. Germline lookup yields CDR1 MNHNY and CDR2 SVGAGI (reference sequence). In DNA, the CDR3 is TGTGCCAGCAGTCTTCAGGGACCCCGGGGCCATGAGCAGTTCTTC. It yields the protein CASSLQGPRGHEQFF.

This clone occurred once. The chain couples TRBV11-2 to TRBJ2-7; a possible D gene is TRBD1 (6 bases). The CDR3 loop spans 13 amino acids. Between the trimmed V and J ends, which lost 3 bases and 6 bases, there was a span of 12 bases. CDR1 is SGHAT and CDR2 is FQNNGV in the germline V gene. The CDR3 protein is CASSFGQPSEQYF. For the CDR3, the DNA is TGTGCCAGCAGCTTTGGACAGCCCTCCGAGCAGTACTTC.

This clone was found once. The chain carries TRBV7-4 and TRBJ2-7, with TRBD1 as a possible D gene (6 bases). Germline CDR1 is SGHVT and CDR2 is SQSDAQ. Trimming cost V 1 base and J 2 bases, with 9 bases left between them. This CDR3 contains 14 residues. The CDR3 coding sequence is TGTGCCAGCAGCTTAGAACAGGGAACCTACGAGCAGTACTTC. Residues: CASSLEQGTYEQYF. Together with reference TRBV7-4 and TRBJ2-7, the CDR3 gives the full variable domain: GAGVSQSPRYKVAKRGRDVALRCDSISGHVTLYWYRQTLGQGSEVLTYSQSDAQRDKSGRPSGRFSAERPERSVSTLKIQRTEQGDSAVYLCASSLEQGTYEQYFGPGTRLTVT.

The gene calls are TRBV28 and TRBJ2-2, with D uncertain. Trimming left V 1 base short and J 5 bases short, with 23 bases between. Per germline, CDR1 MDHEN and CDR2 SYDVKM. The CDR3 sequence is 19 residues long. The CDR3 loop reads CASSLFSTDGPPVTGELFF. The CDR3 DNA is TGTGCCAGCAGTTTATTCTCCACCGATGGGCCCCCCGTAACCGGGGAGCTGTTTTTT.

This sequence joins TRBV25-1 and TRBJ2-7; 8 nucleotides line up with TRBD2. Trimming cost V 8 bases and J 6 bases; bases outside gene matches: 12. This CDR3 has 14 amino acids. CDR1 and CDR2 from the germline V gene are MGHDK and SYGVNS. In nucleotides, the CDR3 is TGTGCCAGCGGATGGGGACTAGTTGATTCCGAGCAGTACTTC. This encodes CASGWGLVDSEQYF.

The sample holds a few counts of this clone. The CDR3 reads CASSILRDTGWPLHF. The CDR3 DNA follows: TGTGCCAGCAGTATCCTCCGGGACACGGGATGGCCCCTCCACTTT. This chain connects TRBV6-5 to TRBJ1-6, with a tentative D call TRBD1 (6 bases). Germline-derived CDR1 and CDR2 are MNHEY and SVGAGI. Trimming cost V 5 bases and J 13 bases, with 21 bases left between them. The CDR3 consists of 15 residues.

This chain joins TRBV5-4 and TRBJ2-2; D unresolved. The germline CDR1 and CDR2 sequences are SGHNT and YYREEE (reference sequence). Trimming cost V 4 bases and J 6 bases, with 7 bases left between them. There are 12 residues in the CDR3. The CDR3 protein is CASSLSAGELFF. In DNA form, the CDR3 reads TGTGCCAGCAGCCTGTCAGCCGGGGAGCTGTTTTTT.

The CDR3 region is CALRSTGGYTF. The CDR3 nucleotides read TGTGCCCTCCGTTCAACCGGTGGCTACACCTTC. The chain couples TRBV28 to TRBJ1-2; D is uncertain. The germline CDR1 and CDR2 sequences are MDHEN and SYDVKM. V was shortened by 11 bases and J by 7 bases, with 14 bases between the two germline ends. The CDR3 is 11 amino acids.

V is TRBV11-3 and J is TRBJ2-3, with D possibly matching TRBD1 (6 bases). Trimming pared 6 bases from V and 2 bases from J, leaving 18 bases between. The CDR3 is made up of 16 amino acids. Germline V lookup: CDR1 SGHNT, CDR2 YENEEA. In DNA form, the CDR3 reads TGTGCCAGCAGTCAAGGTTGGGGGCAGGCCACAGATACGCAGTATTTT. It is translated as CASSQGWGQATDTQYF. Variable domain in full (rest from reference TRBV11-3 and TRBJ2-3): EAGVVQSPRYKIIEKKQPVAFWCNPISGHNTLYWYLQNLGQGPELLIRYENEEAVDDSQLPKDRFSAERLKGVDSTLKIQPAELGDSAVYLCASSQGWGQATDTQYFGPGTRLTVL.

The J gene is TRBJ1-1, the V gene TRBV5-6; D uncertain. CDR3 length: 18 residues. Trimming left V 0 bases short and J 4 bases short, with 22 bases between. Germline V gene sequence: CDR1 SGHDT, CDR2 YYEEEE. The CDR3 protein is CASSLVDDTAQWGTEAFF. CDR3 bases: TGTGCCAGCAGCTTGGTTGACGACACCGCTCAATGGGGCACTGAAGCTTTCTTT.

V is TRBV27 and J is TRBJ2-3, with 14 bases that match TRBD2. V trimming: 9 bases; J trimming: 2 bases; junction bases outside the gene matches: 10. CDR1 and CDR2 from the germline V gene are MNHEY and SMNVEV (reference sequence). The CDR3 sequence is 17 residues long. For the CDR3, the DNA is TGTGCCAGTCACGGACTAGCGGGGGGCAAGGACACAGATACGCAGTATTTT. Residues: CASHGLAGGKDTDTQYF.

Written as DNA, the CDR3 is TGTGCCAGCAGCCAGGGTAGAACTGAAGCTTTCTTT. Amino acid sequence: CASSQGRTEAFF. V usage is TRBV27 and J usage is TRBJ1-1, with D perhaps TRBD1 (5 bases). Looked up from germline, CDR1 is MNHEY and CDR2 is SMNVEV (reference sequence). V lost 6 bases and J lost 5, with 10 bases in between. The CDR3 length is 12 residues.

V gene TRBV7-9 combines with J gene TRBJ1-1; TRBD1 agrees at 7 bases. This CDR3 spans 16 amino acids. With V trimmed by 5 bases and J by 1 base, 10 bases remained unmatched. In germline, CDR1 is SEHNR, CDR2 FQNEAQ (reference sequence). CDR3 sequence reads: CASSARENRGNTEAFF. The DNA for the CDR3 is TGTGCCAGCAGCGCCAGGGAGAACAGGGGGAACACTGAAGCTTTCTTT.

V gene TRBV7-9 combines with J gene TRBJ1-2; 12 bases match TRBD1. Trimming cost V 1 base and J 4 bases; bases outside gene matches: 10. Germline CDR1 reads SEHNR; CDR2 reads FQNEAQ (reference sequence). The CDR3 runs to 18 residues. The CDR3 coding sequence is TGTGCCAGCAGCTTAGTCCGGGACAGGGGGCATAAGAGCTATGGCTACACCTTC. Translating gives CASSLVRDRGHKSYGYTF.

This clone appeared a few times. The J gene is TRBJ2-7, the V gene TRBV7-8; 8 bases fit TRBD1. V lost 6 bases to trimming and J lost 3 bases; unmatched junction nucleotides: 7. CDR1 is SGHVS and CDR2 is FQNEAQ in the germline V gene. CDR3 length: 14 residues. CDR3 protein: CASRPTGTGYEQYF. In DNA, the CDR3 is TGTGCCAGCAGACCGACCGGGACAGGCTACGAGCAGTACTTC.

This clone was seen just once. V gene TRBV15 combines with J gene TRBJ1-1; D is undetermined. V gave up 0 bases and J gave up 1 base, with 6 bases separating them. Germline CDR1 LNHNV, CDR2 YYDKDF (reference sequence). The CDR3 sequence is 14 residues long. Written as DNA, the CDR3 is TGTGCCACCAGCAGAGATTTGGGGAACACTGAAGCTTTCTTT. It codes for CATSRDLGNTEAFF.